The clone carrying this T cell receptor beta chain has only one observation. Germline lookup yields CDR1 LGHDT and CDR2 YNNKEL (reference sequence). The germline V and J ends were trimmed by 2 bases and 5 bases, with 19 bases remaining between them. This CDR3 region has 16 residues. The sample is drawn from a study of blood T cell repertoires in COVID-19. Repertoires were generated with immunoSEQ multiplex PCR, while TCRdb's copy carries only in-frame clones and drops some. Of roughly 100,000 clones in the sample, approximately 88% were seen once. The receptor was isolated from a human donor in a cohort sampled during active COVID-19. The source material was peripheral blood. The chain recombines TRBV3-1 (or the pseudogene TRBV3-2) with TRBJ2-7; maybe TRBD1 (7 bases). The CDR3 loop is CASSQRRQGGSNEQYF. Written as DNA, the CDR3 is TGTGCCAGCAGCCAAAGAAGGCAGGGGGGTTCCAACGAGCAGTACTTC.